One and the same sample provided the 10 T cell receptor beta chains below, sequenced in a study of control samples from healthy donors and cancer patients. Assay: immunoSEQ multiplex PCR; the TCRdb copy retains only in-frame clones and omits some. The repertoire consists of some 410,000 clones, with approximately 92% occurring once and the leading ten covering approximately 6.3%. The source material was PBMCs. The origin of the receptors is a man aged 35 to 55 with head and neck cancer.

The rearrangement uses TRBV2 and TRBJ1-2, with 7 bases fitting TRBD1. Looked up from germline, CDR1 is SNHLY and CDR2 is FYNNEI. The CDR3 has 16 residues. Trimming took 6 bases from V and 4 from J; bases not matched to a gene: 14. DNA of the CDR3: TGTGCCAGCAGAGCTCCTGCCATGACAGGGCCCTATGGCTACACCTTC. Translated: CASRAPAMTGPYGYTF.

The rearrangement uses TRBV9 and TRBJ2-1, with 8 positions matching TRBD2. In germline, CDR1 is SGDLS, CDR2 YYNGEE. The trim removed 3 bases at V and 7 bases at J, leaving 3 bases unmatched. CDR3 length: 13 residues. CDR3 sequence reads: CASSAGLVNEQFF. The CDR3 bases are TGTGCCAGCAGCGCGGGACTAGTTAATGAGCAGTTCTTC. Full variable domain (outside the CDR3, taken from reference TRBV9 and TRBJ2-1): DSGVTQTPKHLITATGQRVTLRCSPRSGDLSVYWYQQSLDQGLQFLIQYYNGEERAKGNILERFSAQQFPDLHSELNLSSLELGDSALYFCASSAGLVNEQFFGPGTRLTVL.

The J gene is TRBJ2-3, the V gene TRBV7-3; TRBD1 matches 10 bases. From germline, CDR1 is SGHTA and CDR2 FQGTGA. This CDR3 is 18 amino acids long. V gave up 2 bases and J gave up 1 base; unmatched junction bases: 9. The CDR3 spells CASSLLGLGTGGTDTQYF. The DNA for the CDR3 is TGTGCCAGCAGCTTATTGGGTCTCGGGACAGGGGGCACAGATACGCAGTATTTT.

V usage is TRBV2 and J usage is TRBJ2-2, with 15 bases matching TRBD2. CDR3 length: 20 residues. Per the germline V gene, CDR1 is SNHLY and CDR2 is FYNNEI. V lost 6 bases and J lost 1; bases outside the gene matches: 12. The CDR3: CASRHRAEGLAGGNTGELFF. In nucleotides, the CDR3 is TGTGCCAGCAGACACAGGGCCGAGGGACTAGCGGGAGGGAACACCGGGGAGCTGTTTTTT.

V and J are TRBV5-8 and TRBJ2-7; D assignment may be TRBD1 or TRBD2 (5 bases each). V was pared by 4 bases and J by 1 base, with 18 bases between. This CDR3 contains 16 residues. The V gene's germline CDR1 is SGHTS and CDR2 YDEGEE. The CDR3 DNA follows: TGTGCCAGCAGCCCCGCCCCGGGACGCGTATCCTACGAGCAGTACTTC. The encoded protein is CASSPAPGRVSYEQYF.

The rearrangement links TRBV6-2 or TRBV6-3 to TRBJ2-4; 8 bases fit TRBD1. Per the germline V gene, CDR1 is MNHEY and CDR2 is SVGEGT. CDR3 length: 14 amino acids. J gave up 8 bases and V 4 bases, and 7 bases lay outside the gene matches. The CDR3 DNA is TGTGCCAGCAGTTCAGGACAGGGTCGGGACATTCAGTACTTC. This encodes CASSSGQGRDIQYF.

The chain joins TRBV9 to TRBJ2-1, with 7 bases matching TRBD1. Germline CDR1 reads SGDLS; CDR2 reads YYNGEE. This CDR3 region has 16 residues. V dropped 3 bases and J dropped 7; count of bases not matched to a gene: 13. The CDR3 DNA follows: TGTGCCAGCAGCGACCTCCCGGGACAGAACTTTAATGAGCAGTTCTTC. As protein: CASSDLPGQNFNEQFF.

This chain uses TRBV5-4 with TRBJ2-7; D gene uncertain. Germline CDR1 is SGHNT and CDR2 is YYREEE (reference sequence). Trimming removed 5 bases at V and 2 bases at J, with 11 bases between. This CDR3 has 13 residues. CDR3: CASSRAYPYEQYF. CDR3 nucleotides: TGTGCCAGCAGTCGAGCCTACCCCTACGAGCAGTACTTC.

This chain links TRBV19 with TRBJ2-3, with TRBD2 as a possible D gene (5 bases). V lost 7 bases, J lost 4 bases, and 15 bases lay in between. Germline loops: CDR1 LNHDA, CDR2 SQIVND (reference sequence). There are 14 residues in the CDR3. The CDR3 DNA reads as TGTGCCAGTAAGAAAGGGAGAGTCTCAGATACGCAGTATTTT. Its translation is CASKKGRVSDTQYF.

This rearrangement joins TRBV5-4 to TRBJ1-1; D not certain. Germline V gives CDR1 SGHNT, CDR2 YYREEE (reference sequence). V was clipped by 0 bases and J by 7 bases, with 10 bases between them. The CDR3 length is 13 residues. CDR3 region: CASSLEDLNEAFF. CDR3 sequence (DNA): TGTGCCAGCAGCTTGGAGGACTTAAATGAAGCTTTCTTT.